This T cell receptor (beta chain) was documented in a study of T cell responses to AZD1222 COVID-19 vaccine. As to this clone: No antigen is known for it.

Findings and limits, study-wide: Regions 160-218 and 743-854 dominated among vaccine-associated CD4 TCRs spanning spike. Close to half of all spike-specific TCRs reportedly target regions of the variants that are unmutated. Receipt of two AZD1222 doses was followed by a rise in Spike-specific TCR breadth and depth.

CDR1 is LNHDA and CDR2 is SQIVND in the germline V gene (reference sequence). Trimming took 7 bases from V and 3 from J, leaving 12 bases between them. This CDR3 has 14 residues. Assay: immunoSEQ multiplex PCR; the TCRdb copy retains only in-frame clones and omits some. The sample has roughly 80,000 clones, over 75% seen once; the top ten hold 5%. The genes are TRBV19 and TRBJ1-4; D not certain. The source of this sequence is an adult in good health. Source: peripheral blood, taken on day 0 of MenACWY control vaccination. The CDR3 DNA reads TGTGCCAGTAAACGGGAGGCGGCTAATGAAAAACTGTTTTTT. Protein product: CASKREAANEKLFF.